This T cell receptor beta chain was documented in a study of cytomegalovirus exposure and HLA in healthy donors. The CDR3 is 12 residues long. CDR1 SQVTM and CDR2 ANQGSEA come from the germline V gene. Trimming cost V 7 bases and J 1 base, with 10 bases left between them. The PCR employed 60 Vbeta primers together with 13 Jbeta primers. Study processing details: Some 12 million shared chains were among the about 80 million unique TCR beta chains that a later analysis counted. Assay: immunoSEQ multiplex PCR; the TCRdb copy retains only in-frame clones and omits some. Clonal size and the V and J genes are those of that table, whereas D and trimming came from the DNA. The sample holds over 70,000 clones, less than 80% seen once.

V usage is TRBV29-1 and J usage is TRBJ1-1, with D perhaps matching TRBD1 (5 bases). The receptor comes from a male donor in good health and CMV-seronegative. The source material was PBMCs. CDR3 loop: CSAYRGNTEAFF. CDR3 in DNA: TGCAGCGCCTATAGGGGGAACACTGAAGCTTTCTTT.